This entry lists 28 T cell receptor beta chains sequenced from one sample in a study of cytotoxic CD8 clonotypes in ibrutinib-treated CLL. Libraries were prepared by immunoSEQ multiplex PCR; TCRdb keeps only in-frame clonotypes and omits some of them. The sample yields almost 45,000 clones, roughly three quarters seen once. This material consisted of PBMCs, taken after 12 months of ibrutinib treatment. Source of these receptors: a human donor with chronic lymphocytic leukemia.

CDR3 sequence reads: CASSYSVLKNIQYF. DNA of the CDR3: TGTGCCAGCAGTTACTCGGTCCTAAAAAACATTCAGTACTTC. The J gene is TRBJ2-4, the V gene TRBV6-5, with no clear D. CDR3 length equals 14 residues. V was clipped by 0 bases and J by 4 bases, with 7 bases between them. Germline lookup yields CDR1 MNHEY and CDR2 SVGAGI.

V is TRBV7-9 and J is TRBJ1-5; the match to TRBD1 covers 8 bases. The trim removed 5 bases at V and 5 bases at J, leaving 5 bases unmatched. CDR1 is SEHNR, CDR2 FQNEAQ, per germline (reference sequence). This CDR3 spans 14 amino acids. As DNA, the CDR3 is TGTGCCAGCAGCCCCGCAGGGGGCCATCAGCCCCAGCATTTT. This codes for CASSPAGGHQPQHF.

The chain joins TRBV5-4 to TRBJ2-2, with TRBD2 matching 9 bases. Germline loops: CDR1 SGHNT, CDR2 YYREEE (reference sequence). The CDR3 extends over 16 amino acids. The junction had 6 bases not matched to a gene; V was cut back by 1 base and J by 5 bases. The DNA for the CDR3 is TGTGCCAGCAGCTTGCGGCGGGAGGGTCGGACCGGGGAGCTGTTTTTT. It codes for CASSLRREGRTGELFF.

The chain has TRBV6-6 and TRBJ1-5, with D possibly TRBD1 on 5 matching bases. Looked up from germline, CDR1 is MNHNY and CDR2 is SVGAGI (reference sequence). V was cut by 4 bases and J by 1 base, with 5 bases left in between. CDR3 length: 13 residues. CDR3 DNA: TGTGCCAGCAGTTGGGACAGCAATCAGCCCCAGCATTTT. Its translation is CASSWDSNQPQHF.

This chain connects TRBV27 to TRBJ2-3; maybe TRBD2 (5 bases). The CDR3 loop spans 15 amino acids. CDR1 is MNHEY and CDR2 is SMNVEV in the germline V gene (reference sequence). Deletions cut 2 bases from V and 2 bases from J, with 11 bases between. CDR3 loop: CASSLSSDNTDTQYF. DNA for the CDR3: TGTGCCAGCAGTTTAAGTAGCGATAACACAGATACGCAGTATTTT.

This chain joins TRBV7-3 and TRBJ2-2, with TRBD2 as a possible D gene (5 bases). Looked up from germline, CDR1 is SGHTA and CDR2 is FQGTGA. With 3 bases removed from V and 12 bases from J, the gap between germline ends came to 20 bases. CDR3 length: 15 amino acids. The CDR3 loop is CASSFDGRAPGKLFF. In nucleotides, the CDR3 is TGTGCCAGCAGCTTTGACGGACGTGCACCGGGGAAGCTGTTTTTT.

This chain connects TRBV30 to TRBJ1-3; no definite D call. V was clipped by 3 bases and J by 0 bases, with 12 bases between them. The CDR3 is 15 amino acids. In germline, CDR1 is GTSNPN, CDR2 SVGIG (reference sequence). Written as DNA, the CDR3 is TGTGCCTGGAGCGGACCAGAAATCTCTGGAAACACCATATATTTT. It yields the protein CAWSGPEISGNTIYF.

The count of this clone is one. The chain links TRBV27 to TRBJ1-5; tentatively, D is TRBD1 (6 bases). The CDR3 extends over 14 amino acids. Germline values: CDR1 MNHEY, CDR2 SMNVEV (reference sequence). Trimming left V 5 bases short and J 2 bases short, with 10 bases between. CDR3 sequence (DNA): TGTGCCAGCAGTCCCAGGGGTGGCAATCAGCCCCAGCATTTT. It encodes CASSPRGGNQPQHF.

The chain combines TRBV6-1 with TRBJ2-5, with D hard to call. Trimming took 8 bases from V and 0 from J, leaving 13 bases between them. Germline CDR1 and CDR2: MNHNS and SASEGT. This CDR3 has 14 amino acids. The CDR3 spells CASASRSYQETQYF. The CDR3 DNA reads as TGTGCCAGCGCGTCCCGGTCGTACCAAGAGACCCAGTACTTC.

This sequence joins TRBV9 and TRBJ2-1, with TRBD2 as a possible D gene (7 bases). The germline V and J ends were trimmed by 4 bases and 6 bases, with 20 bases remaining between them. This CDR3 comprises 16 residues. Germline CDR1 SGDLS, CDR2 YYNGEE. CDR3 protein: CASSPNEGGGPNEQFF. CDR3 nucleotides: TGTGCCAGCAGCCCCAATGAAGGGGGAGGGCCCAATGAGCAGTTCTTC.

This clone showed up just a few times. The chain joins TRBV19 to TRBJ2-1; 9 nucleotides align to TRBD2. There are 15 residues in the CDR3. V shed 7 bases, J shed 5 bases, and the junction held 9 bases outside the gene matches. The germline gives CDR1 LNHDA, CDR2 SQIVND (reference sequence). CDR3 nucleotide sequence: TGTGCCAGTAAGGGGGCTAGCGGGAACAACAATGAGCAGTTCTTC. Encoded protein: CASKGASGNNNEQFF.

V usage is TRBV7-2 and J usage is TRBJ2-7, with D possibly matching TRBD2 (5 bases). This CDR3 spans 12 amino acids. The germline CDR1 and CDR2 sequences are SGHTA and FQGNSA. V gave up 3 bases and J gave up 6 bases, with 9 bases separating them. The chain's CDR3 is CASSFTGGEQYF. The CDR3 region has the DNA TGTGCCAGCAGCTTTACTGGAGGCGAGCAGTACTTC. Drawing the rest from reference TRBV7-2 and TRBJ2-7, the complete variable domain is GAGVSQSPSNKVTEKGKDVELRCDPISGHTALYWYRQSLGQGLEFLIYFQGNSAPDKSGLPSDRFSAERTGGSVSTLTIQRTQQEDSAVYLCASSFTGGEQYFGPGTRLTVT.

J is TRBJ2-2 and V is TRBV19; 8 nucleotides agree with TRBD2. The CDR3 contains 17 residues. V was pared by 7 bases and J by 5 bases, with 15 bases of the junction left unmatched. Germline CDR1 is LNHDA and CDR2 is SQIVND (reference sequence). The CDR3 sequence: CASTPDVAGRFTGELFF. CDR3 bases: TGTGCCAGTACCCCCGACGTAGCGGGGAGGTTTACCGGGGAGCTGTTTTTT. Drawing the rest from reference TRBV19 and TRBJ2-2, the complete variable domain is DGGITQSPKYLFRKEGQNVTLSCEQNLNHDAMYWYRQDPGQGLRLIYYSQIVNDFQKGDIAEGYSVSREKKESFPLTVTSAQKNPTAFYLCASTPDVAGRFTGELFFGEGSRLTVL.

This clone was observed a few times. The chain combines TRBV7-3 with TRBJ1-1; 7 nucleotides line up with TRBD1. The CDR3 runs 14 residues. CDR1 is SGHTA and CDR2 is FQGTGA in the germline V gene. The junction had 5 bases not matched to a gene; V was cut back by 4 bases and J by 3 bases. The CDR3 loop is CASSSTGQDTEAFF. As DNA, the CDR3 is TGTGCCAGCAGCTCTACCGGACAGGACACTGAAGCTTTCTTT.

The CDR3 DNA follows: TGTGCCTCGGAGGGTGGCGGAAACACCATATATTTT. As protein: CASEGGGNTIYF. The chain joins TRBV9 to TRBJ1-3; D gene unclear. The V end lost 10 bases, the J end lost 4 bases, and 12 bases lay between the germline ends. The CDR3 contains 12 residues. Germline CDR1 and CDR2: SGDLS and YYNGEE. Drawing the rest from reference TRBV9 and TRBJ1-3, the complete variable domain is DSGVTQTPKHLITATGQRVTLRCSPRSGDLSVYWYQQSLDQGLQFLIQYYNGEERAKGNILERFSAQQFPDLHSELNLSSLELGDSALYFCASEGGGNTIYFGEGSWLTVV.

The rearrangement uses TRBV30 and TRBJ2-5; D perhaps matches TRBD2 (6 bases). Deletions cut 0 bases from V and 5 bases from J, with 16 bases between. CDR1 GTSNPN and CDR2 SVGIG come from the germline V gene (reference sequence). The CDR3 sequence is 15 residues long. The CDR3 bases are TGTGCCTGGAGTGTAGGAGAACTAGCTTCGGAGACCCAGTACTTC. Translation: CAWSVGELASETQYF.

The chain has TRBV28 and TRBJ2-2; tentatively, D is TRBD2 (6 bases). Trimming cost V 2 bases and J 4 bases, with 14 bases left between them. Germline V gene lookup returns CDR1 MDHEN and CDR2 SYDVKM. The CDR3 is 16 residues long. In nucleotides, the CDR3 is TGTGCCAGCAGTTTAGGGGGGAGCGAAATCACCGGGGAGCTGTTTTTT. The encoded protein is CASSLGGSEITGELFF.

This chain connects TRBV4-1 to TRBJ2-3; maybe TRBD2 (6 bases). Germline lookup yields CDR1 MGHRA and CDR2 YSYEKL. Trimming shortened V by 1 base and J by 5 bases, and 10 bases separated the two germline ends. This CDR3 comprises 14 residues. The CDR3 region is CASSQAGAIDTQYF. The CDR3 coding sequence is TGCGCCAGCAGCCAAGCGGGAGCGATAGATACGCAGTATTTT.

The chain carries TRBV28 and TRBJ2-7; 8 bases match TRBD1. V was pared by 5 bases and J by 3 bases, with 9 bases of the junction left unmatched. The germline gives CDR1 MDHEN, CDR2 SYDVKM. CDR3 size: 15 residues. The CDR3 coding sequence is TGTGCCAGCAGTCCCACCGGGACAGGATACTACGAGCAGTACTTC. Translating gives CASSPTGTGYYEQYF.

With regard to this clone: In the same sample, other DNA sequences code for this CDR3. This chain links TRBV6-1 with TRBJ2-5; D unclear. V gave up 3 bases and J gave up 5 bases, with 4 bases separating them. The V gene's germline CDR1 is MNHNS and CDR2 SASEGT. This CDR3 contains 11 residues. DNA for the CDR3: TGTGCCAGCAGTGACAAGGAGACCCAGTACTTC. Amino acid sequence: CASSDKETQYF.

This clone has a handful of counts. The chain employs TRBV19 and TRBJ1-1; perhaps TRBD1 as D (5 bases). Germline V gene sequence: CDR1 LNHDA, CDR2 SQIVND (reference sequence). Trimming left V 5 bases short and J 1 base short, with 11 bases between. There are 14 residues in the CDR3. The CDR3 nucleotides read TGTGCCAGTAGTCGAGACAGCCCGAACACTGAAGCTTTCTTT. Its translation: CASSRDSPNTEAFF.

The V call is TRBV29-1, the J call TRBJ2-3; 11 positions agree with TRBD2. Germline CDR1 and CDR2: SQVTM and ANQGSEA. V gave up 3 bases and J gave up 3 bases; unmatched junction bases: 17. This CDR3 has 19 residues. The CDR3 DNA is TGCAGCGTTGAGTGGCTCCTAGCGGGAGGAGATTTAGAGACAGATACGCAGTATTTT. This encodes CSVEWLLAGGDLETDTQYF.

The chain combines TRBV25-1 with TRBJ2-5; no clear D. Per the germline V gene, CDR1 is MGHDK and CDR2 is SYGVNS. Trimming took 2 bases from V and 7 from J, leaving 11 bases between them. This CDR3 has 13 amino acids. CDR3 residues: CASSEPAKGTQYF. The CDR3 DNA sequence: TGTGCCAGCAGTGAACCGGCAAAGGGGACCCAGTACTTC.

This chain links TRBV12-5 with TRBJ1-1; D is uncertain. Trimming pared 5 bases from V and 0 bases from J, leaving 10 bases between. CDR3 length: 14 amino acids. Germline values: CDR1 LGHNT, CDR2 FRNRAP. CDR3 in amino acids: CASGPYTVNTEAFF. CDR3 coding DNA: TGTGCTAGTGGTCCGTATACGGTGAACACTGAAGCTTTCTTT. The full variable domain, with the rest looked up from reference TRBV12-5 and TRBJ1-1, is DARVTQTPRHKVTEMGQEVTMRCQPILGHNTVFWYRQTMMQGLELLAYFRNRAPLDDSGMPKDRFSAEMPDATLATLKIQPSEPRDSAVYFCASGPYTVNTEAFFGQGTRLTVV.

The rearrangement joins TRBV29-1 to TRBJ2-7; 9 bases fit TRBD1. The CDR3 sequence is 13 residues long. The trim removed 8 bases at V and 5 bases at J, leaving 10 bases unmatched. The V gene's germline CDR1 is SQVTM and CDR2 ANQGSEA. The DNA of the CDR3 is TGCAGCACCTGGGACAGGGCGGGCGACGAGCAGTACTTC. It translates to CSTWDRAGDEQYF.

This clone has more than one count but fewer than ten. The chain joins TRBV15 to TRBJ2-7, with 8 positions matching TRBD2. CDR3 length: 15 amino acids. V was pared by 2 bases and J by 0 bases, with 3 bases of the junction left unmatched. Per germline, CDR1 LNHNV and CDR2 YYDKDF (reference sequence). CDR3 protein: CATSRRGLASYEQYF. In DNA form, the CDR3 reads TGTGCCACCAGCAGACGAGGACTAGCCTCCTACGAGCAGTACTTC.

The chain couples TRBV27 to TRBJ2-3, with D unresolved. Trimming pared 2 bases from V and 6 bases from J, leaving 15 bases between. This CDR3 has 15 residues. The germline V gene encodes CDR1 MNHEY and CDR2 SMNVEV (reference sequence). CDR3 sequence: CASSLPGRLRDTQYF. The CDR3 bases are TGTGCCAGCAGTTTACCAGGACGGCTGCGGGATACGCAGTATTTT.

The chain recombines TRBV11-3 with TRBJ1-1, with 7 bases that match TRBD1. The CDR3 spans 15 residues. V was clipped by 4 bases and J by 0 bases; unmatched bases: 5. Looked up from germline, CDR1 is SGHNT and CDR2 is YENEEA. The CDR3 DNA follows: TGTGCCAGCAGCTCAGGGGGACGGTTGAACACTGAAGCTTTCTTT. Amino acid sequence: CASSSGGRLNTEAFF.